A selection of T cell receptor beta chains follows, all from one sample in a study of T cells after yellow fever vaccination. TCRdb passed the 5' RACE reads through MiXCR, listing each CDR3 protein once. The profile covers some 320,000 distinct CDR3 sequences, with around 10% appearing a single time and 3% to 4% taken by the ten largest. The source material was CD4+ T cells sorted from PBMCs, sampled 5 days after the yellow fever booster vaccination. These receptor sequences come from a young man who received the YFV17D yellow fever vaccine. Both conserved end residues are part of each CDR3. The D gene is left open where the match is weak. For some rows the clone size is stated as once, few or many, or as a class when expanded; others skip it.

v_gene	j_gene	abundance	d_gene	CDR3aa	CDR3nt
TRBV12-3/TRBV12-4	TRBJ2-4	few	.	CASTLSAGNIQYF	TGTGCCAGCACCCTAAGCGCAGGAAACATTCAGTACTTC
TRBV20-1	TRBJ2-1	.	TRBD1	CSARDLTGALYNEQFF	TGCAGTGCTAGAGACCTGACAGGGGCCCTCTACAATGAGCAGTTCTTC
TRBV7-3	TRBJ2-5	few	.	CASSVAGNQETQYF	TGTGCCAGCAGCGTCGCAGGGAATCAAGAGACCCAGTACTTC
TRBV6-2/TRBV6-3	TRBJ2-3	many	.	CASRKYSTDTQYF	TGTGCCAGCAGGAAATATAGCACAGATACGCAGTATTTT
TRBV6-5	TRBJ1-1	few	TRBD1	CASSKWTGNTEAFF	TGTGCCAGCAGTAAATGGACAGGGAACACTGAAGCTTTCTTT
TRBV7-2	TRBJ2-3	many	.	CASSLVLGGSPSTDTQYF	TGTGCCAGCAGCTTAGTGCTTGGCGGATCTCCTAGCACAGATACGCAGTATTTT
TRBV6-5	TRBJ2-5	.	TRBD2	CASSSPGGGTQYF	TGTGCCAGCAGCTCCCCGGGCGGGGGGACCCAGTACTTC
TRBV4-3	TRBJ2-1	few	TRBD2	CASSQETSGGASEQFF	TGCGCCAGCAGCCAAGAGACTAGCGGGGGGGCCTCTGAGCAGTTCTTC
TRBV15	TRBJ2-2	.	.	CATSDTQLLTGELFF	TGTGCCACCAGCGATACACAGCTTCTCACCGGGGAGCTGTTTTTT
TRBV29-1	TRBJ2-5	many	TRBD1	CSVPPRDRGGTQYF	TGCAGCGTTCCCCCCCGGGACAGGGGTGGGACCCAGTACTTC
TRBV2	TRBJ2-3	.	.	CASSLQGPSTDTQYF	TGTGCCAGCAGTCTACAGGGACCTTCCACAGATACGCAGTATTTT
TRBV19	TRBJ1-1	few	.	CASMGLLNTEAFF	TGTGCCAGTATGGGGCTCCTAAACACTGAAGCTTTCTTT
TRBV4-2	TRBJ1-1	many	.	CASSQANQRTEAFF	TGTGCCAGCAGCCAAGCCAATCAGCGCACTGAAGCTTTCTTT
TRBV3-1	TRBJ2-1	many	.	CASWGGQGHEQFF	TGTGCCTCCTGGGGGGGCCAAGGCCATGAGCAGTTCTTC
TRBV5-1	TRBJ1-2	many	.	CASSLESYGYTF	TGCGCCAGCAGCTTGGAATCATATGGCTACACCTTC